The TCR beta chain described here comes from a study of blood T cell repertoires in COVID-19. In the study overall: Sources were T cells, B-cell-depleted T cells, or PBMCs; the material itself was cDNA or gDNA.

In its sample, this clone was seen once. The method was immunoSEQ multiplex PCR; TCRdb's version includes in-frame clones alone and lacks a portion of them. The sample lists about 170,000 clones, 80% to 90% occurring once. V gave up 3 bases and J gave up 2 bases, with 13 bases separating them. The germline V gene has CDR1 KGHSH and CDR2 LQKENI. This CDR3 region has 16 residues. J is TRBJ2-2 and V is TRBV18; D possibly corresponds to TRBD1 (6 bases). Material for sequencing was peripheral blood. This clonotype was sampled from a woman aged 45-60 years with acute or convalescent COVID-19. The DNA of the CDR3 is TGTGCCAGCTCACCCTTTCGAGGGGGTAACACCGGGGAGCTGTTTTTT. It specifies CASSPFRGGNTGELFF.